This record looks at one TCR beta chain sequence and its context. Produced via immunoSEQ multiplex PCR; TCRdb's table is partial and in-frame only. The data hold around 250,000 clones, with about 83% observed a single time. These data originate in a study of blood T cell repertoires in COVID-19. The CDR3 spans 15 residues. Losses at the gene ends were 4 bases for V and 3 bases for J; bases not matched to a gene: 6. The germline V gene encodes CDR1 SGHAT and CDR2 FQNNGV. Participant-given clinical history determined each cohort assignment. Specimen: PBMCs or T cells enriched from blood (not recorded which). The sequence came from a woman in her fifties or sixties who had recovered from COVID-19. The chain uses TRBV11-2 and TRBJ1-5; 7 bases fit TRBD1. The CDR3 here is CASSYSGGYNQPQHF. The CDR3 nucleotides are TGTGCCAGCAGCTATTCAGGGGGGTACAATCAGCCCCAGCATTTT.